This is a list of T cell receptor beta chains from one sample in a study of T cells after yellow fever vaccination. TCRdb analysed the 5' RACE reads with MiXCR anew, one entry per CDR3 protein. This sample has 20,000 to 25,000 distinct CDR3 sequences, with around 5.2% found just once. Sequencing used PBMCs, either bulk or a sorted T-cell subset (CD4+, CD8+, memory, or dextramer-sorted; not recorded which), obtained about 49 days after the first yellow fever vaccination. The source of these receptors is a man aged 18 to 35 who received the YFV17D yellow fever vaccine. The CDR3 runs from the conserved cysteine through the conserved F or W. A D gene is named only where the DNA matches it firmly. The size entry gives how often the clone was seen (once, few, many) or a class if it is expanded.

.	TRBJ2-5	many	TRBV24-1	CATSDARQGGEETQYF	TGTGCCACCAGTGATGCTCGACAGGGAGGGGAAGAGACCCAGTACTTC
.	TRBJ2-7	many	TRBV5-1	CASSLDSDSYEQYF	TGCGCCAGCAGCTTGGACAGCGATTCCTACGAGCAGTACTTC
.	TRBJ2-5	many	TRBV7-9	CASSTYQETQYF	TGTGCCAGCAGCACGTACCAAGAGACCCAGTACTTC
.	TRBJ1-1	many	TRBV19	CASSGKKTWEAFF	TGTGCCAGTAGTGGAAAGAAGACTTGGGAAGCTTTCTTT
.	TRBJ2-5	many	TRBV20-1	CSADGRGETQYF	TGCAGTGCGGATGGCAGGGGAGAGACCCAGTACTTC
.	TRBJ2-3	many	TRBV6-5	CASSYGGGASSSTDTQYF	TGTGCCAGCAGTTACGGAGGGGGGGCTTCCTCTAGCACAGATACGCAGTATTTT
.	TRBJ1-1	many	TRBV20-1	CSARDPENTEAFF	TGCAGTGCTAGGGACCCAGAGAACACTGAAGCTTTCTTT
.	TRBJ1-5	many	TRBV12-3/TRBV12-4	CASSLRANQPQHF	TGTGCCAGCAGTCTCAGGGCTAATCAGCCCCAGCATTTT
TRBD2	TRBJ2-5	many	TRBV28	CASRSSERGGETQYF	TGTGCCAGCCGGTCCTCCGAGCGGGGGGGAGAGACCCAGTACTTC
.	TRBJ1-5	many	TRBV4-2	CASSQAEGRNQPQHF	TGTGCCAGCAGCCAAGCTGAGGGGCGCAATCAGCCCCAGCATTTT
.	TRBJ2-2	many	TRBV6-5	CASSYARDGNTGELFF	TGTGCCAGCAGTTACGCCCGGGACGGTAACACCGGGGAGCTGTTTTTT
.	TRBJ2-2	many	TRBV5-1	CASSLLQGSITGELFF	TGCGCCAGCAGCTTGCTCCAGGGGTCAATCACCGGGGAGCTGTTTTTT